The source of this TCR beta chain is a study of control samples from healthy donors and cancer patients. Measured with immunoSEQ multiplex PCR; TCRdb has only the in-frame clones, and not every one. The sample lists about 120,000 clones; 93% were seen once. The CDR3 is made up of 15 amino acids. The V end lost 5 bases, the J end lost 3 bases, and 16 bases lay between the germline ends. Germline V gene data show CDR1 as ENHRY and CDR2 as SYGVKD. This TCR was recovered from a man between 25 and 39 years old in good health. This chain joins TRBV10-3 and TRBJ1-1; D is unresolved. Sequencing input: blood. For the CDR3, the DNA is TGTGCCATCAGTCGGACCGGCGAGGATGACACTGAAGCTTTCTTT. It codes for CAISRTGEDDTEAFF.